A selection of T cell receptor beta chains follows, all from one sample in a study of sequential checkpoint blockade in melanoma. Produced via immunoSEQ multiplex PCR; TCRdb's table is partial and in-frame only. The data show about 28,000 clones, with less than 90% seen just once and about 14% held by the top ten. Here the sequenced sample was CD8+ T cells sorted from blood (inferred from file names), taken from a patient given nivolumab and ipilimumab in sequence. The receptors were gathered from a human donor with melanoma. Each CDR3 is given with its conserved first and last residue. A D gene is named only where the DNA matches it firmly. Size values are once, few and many counts, or a class for expanded clones, and some rows have none.

clone_size j_call v_call d_call cdr3_nt cdr3_aa
- TRBJ1-6 TRBV4-1 TRBD1 TGCGCCAGCAGCCAAGGCCCTCTGACAGGGCTAAATTCACCCCTCCACTTT CASSQGPLTGLNSPLHF
- TRBJ2-7 TRBV2 - TGTGCCAGCAGTGAGGGGCAGAGCTCCTACGAGCAGTACTTC CASSEGQSSYEQYF
- TRBJ1-2 TRBV4-1 - TGCGCCAGCAGCCAAGTAGGGGTCAGAATGAACTATGGCTACACCTTC CASSQVGVRMNYGYTF
once TRBJ1-2 TRBV14 TRBD1 TGTGCCAGCAGCCTCGGGACAGCTTATGGCTACACCTTC CASSLGTAYGYTF
- TRBJ2-2 TRBV27 TRBD1 TGTGCCAGCAGTTACGGACAGGGGGGATGGACCGGGGAGCTGTTTTTT CASSYGQGGWTGELFF
- TRBJ2-2 TRBV7-3 TRBD1 TGTGCCAGCAGCTTATTCGGACAGGGGGCAGAATGGGGCACCGGGGAGCTGTTTTTT CASSLFGQGAEWGTGELFF
- TRBJ2-7 TRBV10-3 - TGTGCCATCGGCGGGACCTACGAGCAGTACTTC CAIGGTYEQYF
- TRBJ2-1 TRBV13 TRBD2 TGTGCCAGCAGCCACCCTATGGGACTAGCCAATGAGCAGTTCTTC CASSHPMGLANEQFF
- TRBJ2-7 TRBV19 TRBD1 TGTGCCAGTGCCGGTGGGACAGGGGGCCCCTACGAGCAGTACTTC CASAGGTGGPYEQYF
- TRBJ2-1 TRBV29-1 - TGCAGCGTTGTAGGCGGGGAAGCGGAGCAGTTCTTC CSVVGGEAEQFF